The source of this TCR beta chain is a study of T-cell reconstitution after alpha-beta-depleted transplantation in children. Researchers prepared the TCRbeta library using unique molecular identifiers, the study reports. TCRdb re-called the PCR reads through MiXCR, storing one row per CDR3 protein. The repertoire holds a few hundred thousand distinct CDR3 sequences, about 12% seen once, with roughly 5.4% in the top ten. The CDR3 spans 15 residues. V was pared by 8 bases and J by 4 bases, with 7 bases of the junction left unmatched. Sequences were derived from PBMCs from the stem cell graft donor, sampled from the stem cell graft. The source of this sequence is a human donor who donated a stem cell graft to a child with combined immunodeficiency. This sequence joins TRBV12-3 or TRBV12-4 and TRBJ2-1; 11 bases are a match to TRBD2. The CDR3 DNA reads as TGTGCCAGCGCTCCGGGACTAGCGGCTTACAATGAGCAGTTCTTC. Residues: CASAPGLAAYNEQFF.